This is a list of T cell receptor beta chains from one sample in a study of T-cell memory formation after mild COVID-19. MiXCR was run by TCRdb on the 5' RACE reads, yielding one entry per CDR3 protein. The data show approximately 190,000 distinct CDR3 sequences, approximately 20% seen once. The specimen sequenced was PBMCs or a T cell subset sorted from them (not recorded which). These receptor sequences come from an adult woman who had mild COVID-19 (a few samples of this study predate the infection). Cell type and time point are not known. Both conserved end residues are part of each CDR3. D genes are given only for firm matches. Clone size is not always given. Where it is, it says once, few, many or a class for expanded clones.

-	few	TRBV7-2	TRBJ1-1	CASRKDGRNTEAFF	TGTGCCAGCAGGAAGGACGGCCGGAACACTGAAGCTTTCTTT
-	-	TRBV18	TRBJ1-4	CASSPLPGEKLFF	TGTGCCAGCTCACCACTTCCGGGGGAAAAACTGTTTTTT
-	many	TRBV20-1	TRBJ2-3	CSAHPGTPSRGGLDF	TGCAGTGCTCACCCCGGGACTCCGTCCAGAGGGGGGTTGGATTTT
-	many	TRBV12-3/TRBV12-4	TRBJ2-7	CASSLLWTGQYF	TGTGCCAGCAGTTTGCTGTGGACGGGGCAGTACTTC
-	-	TRBV20-1	TRBJ1-4	CSARGAEASNEKLFF	TGCAGTGCCAGAGGGGCGGAGGCCTCTAATGAAAAACTGTTTTTT
TRBD2	-	TRBV3-1	TRBJ2-2	CASSRSWRERTNTGELFF	TGTGCCAGCAGCCGCTCCTGGCGGGAGAGAACGAACACCGGGGAGCTGTTTTTT
-	-	TRBV12-3/TRBV12-4	TRBJ1-5	CASRPGTSIYSNQPQHF	TGTGCCAGCAGGCCCGGGACAAGCATTTATAGCAATCAGCCCCAGCATTTT
TRBD2	-	TRBV7-2	TRBJ2-1	CASSQGLAGALGNEQFF	TGTGCCAGCAGCCAGGGACTAGCGGGAGCCTTGGGCAATGAGCAGTTCTTC
-	-	TRBV3-1	TRBJ2-1	CASSRGGRGNEQFF	TGTGCCAGTTCCCGCGGGGGCCGGGGCAATGAGCAGTTCTTC
-	-	TRBV7-2	TRBJ2-7	CASSLNRVWAYEQYF	TGTGCCAGCAGCCTTAACAGGGTTTGGGCCTACGAGCAGTACTTC
-	-	TRBV30	TRBJ1-5	CAWSRAGSGLSQPQHF	TGTGCCTGGAGTCGGGCGGGGTCCGGGTTGTCTCAGCCCCAGCATTTT
-	few	TRBV19	TRBJ1-2	CASSINLGGNYGYTF	TGTGCCAGTAGTATAAACCTGGGAGGGAACTATGGCTACACCTTC
TRBD2	-	TRBV12-3/TRBV12-4	TRBJ2-1	CASSNPGLAGTSYNEQFF	TGTGCCAGCAGCAACCCGGGACTAGCGGGGACTTCCTACAATGAGCAGTTCTTC
TRBD2	-	TRBV4-2	TRBJ2-7	CASSQEWTSGSMDYYEQYF	TGTGCCAGCAGCCAAGAATGGACTAGCGGGAGCATGGATTACTACGAGCAGTACTTC
TRBD2	few	TRBV9	TRBJ2-3	CASSVASGRVGDTQYF	TGTGCCAGCAGCGTAGCTAGCGGGAGAGTCGGAGATACGCAGTATTTT
-	-	TRBV25-1	TRBJ2-1	CASSDTGSRTNEQFF	TGTGCCAGCAGTGATACAGGGAGTAGGACGAATGAGCAGTTCTTC
TRBD2	many	TRBV18	TRBJ2-3	CASSPGLAGRRADTQYF	TGTGCCAGCTCACCTGGACTAGCGGGACGTAGGGCAGATACGCAGTATTTT
TRBD2	many	TRBV6-2/TRBV6-3	TRBJ2-7	CASRRASGDEQYF	TGTGCCAGCCGGCGGGCTAGCGGAGACGAGCAGTACTTC